The 9 T cell receptor beta chains presented below share a single source sample, sequenced in a study of monozygotic twins with inflammatory bowel disease. TCRdb reanalyzed the 5' RACE reads, giving one entry per CDR3 protein sequence and no DNA. The table for this sample gives about 380,000 distinct CDR3 sequences. Material for sequencing was blood. The source is a human donor with ulcerative colitis or Crohn's disease, or a healthy co-twin of an affected twin (not recorded which).

The gene calls are TRBV4-2 and TRBJ2-7; TCRdb returns TRBD1, unconfirmable since there is no DNA. CDR3 size: 14 residues. Germline CDR1 and CDR2: LGHNA and YNFKEQ. The CDR3 sequence is CASSRGQGDYEQYF.

This chain links TRBV15 with TRBJ2-3. The CDR3 length is 17 residues. Per the germline V gene, CDR1 is LNHNV and CDR2 is YYDKDF (reference sequence). The CDR3 reads CATSRDGRTPSTDTQYF.

The gene calls are TRBV12-3 or TRBV12-4 and TRBJ1-4; TCRdb's assignment of TRBD1 cannot be checked, as there is no DNA. The CDR3 contains 15 residues. This CDR3 is CASREKGSSNEKLFF.

The genes are TRBV23-1 and TRBJ2-5; TCRdb gives TRBD1 as the D gene, but with no DNA this cannot be confirmed. TRBV23-1 is flagged as an ORF with uncertain function. The CDR3 is 14 amino acids. The CDR3 sequence: CASSPQRGQETQYF.

V is TRBV9 and J is TRBJ1-1; TCRdb outputs TRBD1, but without DNA this stays unchecked. Germline V gene lookup returns CDR1 SGDLS and CDR2 YYNGEE. The CDR3 runs 15 residues. This CDR3 is CASSSPDRGNTEAFF.

This sequence joins TRBV11-2 and TRBJ2-2; the D call from TCRdb, TRBD2, cannot be confirmed without DNA. The V gene's germline CDR1 is SGHAT and CDR2 FQNNGV. CDR3 size: 18 residues. The CDR3 spells CASSRRTSGDLDAGELFF.

The CDR3 sequence: CASSLKHSTGYYEQYF. The chain joins TRBV27 to TRBJ2-7; TCRdb lists TRBD1, though no DNA is available to test this call. The CDR3 has 16 amino acids. Germline CDR1 reads MNHEY; CDR2 reads SMNVEV (reference sequence).

This chain connects TRBV20-1 to TRBJ2-1; TCRdb selects TRBD1, and the lack of DNA leaves this call unchecked. The germline CDR1 and CDR2 sequences are DFQATT and SNEGSKA (reference sequence). This CDR3 comprises 14 residues. The CDR3 reads CSAPLGVMWNEQFF.

The chain combines TRBV5-1 with TRBJ1-1; the D gene TCRdb calls, TRBD1, cannot be checked with no DNA. The CDR3 totals 17 residues. Germline values: CDR1 SGHRS, CDR2 YFSETQ. The chain's CDR3 is CASSLWDRVGFGTEAFF.